The following is a TCR beta chain sequence with its context. This entry is derived from a study of PD-1 blockade in classical Hodgkin lymphoma. There are 14 residues in the CDR3. V was trimmed by 0 bases and J by 4 bases, leaving 10 bases between them. CDR1 and CDR2 from the germline V gene are SGHRS and YFSETQ. TCRdb keeps only in-frame clones here, not all; method: immunoSEQ multiplex PCR. The top ten clones hold less than 25% of a sample with 11,000 to 15,000 clones, 83% of them seen once. Each patient experienced a relapse that followed autologous stem cell transplantation, and brentuximab vedotin exposure varied.

Sequencing used peripheral blood mononuclear cells (PBMCs), obtained at baseline. This TCR came from a human donor with classical Hodgkin lymphoma. This sequence joins TRBV5-1 and TRBJ1-2; no clear D. This CDR3 reads CASSLDTASYGYTF. The DNA of the CDR3 is TGCGCCAGCAGCTTGGATACAGCTTCCTATGGCTACACCTTC.